The rows below give T cell receptor beta chains drawn from one sample of a study of T cell responses to AZD1222 COVID-19 vaccine. Generated by immunoSEQ multiplex PCR, the TCRdb table keeps only in-frame clones and is missing some. In the table there are 150,000 to 180,000 clones, approximately 90% of which are singletons. Sequences were derived from peripheral blood, sampled on day 0 of AZD1222 vaccination. These receptors all come from an adult in good health. The CDR3 runs from the conserved cysteine through the conserved F or W. A D gene is named only where the DNA matches it firmly. Clone size is shown for a subset of rows, as once, few, many or a class of expanded clone.

>TRBV28|TRBJ2-2|NA|TRBD2
TGTGCCAGCAGTCCGCCGGGACTAGCGGAGGGGCTGTTTTTT
CASSPPGLAEGLFF
>TRBV4-1|TRBJ2-4|NA|NA
TGCGCCAGCAGCCAGGGGAGACAGCCCCAAAACATTCAGTACTTC
CASSQGRQPQNIQYF
>TRBV5-6|TRBJ2-1|NA|NA
TGTGCCAGCAGCTTGACTGCGGGATACTACAATGAGCAGTTCTTC
CASSLTAGYYNEQFF
>TRBV19|TRBJ1-5|NA|NA
TGTGCCAGTATAGGAGGGACAACGGTCAATCAGCCCCAGCATTTT
CASIGGTTVNQPQHF
>TRBV21-1|TRBJ1-2|NA|NA
TGTGCCAGCAGCATCAGGGAGGGAAGACTGGGGCATGGCTACACCTTC
CASSIREGRLGHGYTF
>TRBV18|TRBJ1-1|NA|NA
TGTGCCAGCTCCCTGGTAGGGCCCAGCGACACTGAAGCTTTCTTT
CASSLVGPSDTEAFF
>TRBV7-9|TRBJ2-1|NA|NA
TGTGCCAGCAGCTACGCCGGGGGTAGCAATGAGCAGTTCTTC
CASSYAGGSNEQFF
>TRBV7-8|TRBJ2-5|NA|TRBD2
TGTGCCAGCAGCTTAGGGGTTACTAGCGGGGTGGGGGAGACCCAGTACTTC
CASSLGVTSGVGETQYF
>TRBV5-4|TRBJ1-4|NA|NA
TGTGCCAGCAGCTTCAGGACGGTAACTAATGAAAAACTGTTTTTT
CASSFRTVTNEKLFF
>TRBV6-5|TRBJ2-5|NA|NA
TGTGCCAGCAATAAAAACAAAGAGACCCAGTACTTC
CASNKNKETQYF
>TRBV4-2|TRBJ2-1|few|NA
TGTGCCAGCAGCCAAGATTGGGGGCCAGGATCCTACAATGAGCAGTTCTTC
CASSQDWGPGSYNEQFF
>TRBV7-2|TRBJ1-1|NA|TRBD1
TGTGCCAGCAGCCCCCGGACAGGAGGAGGGAACACTGAAGCTTTCTTT
CASSPRTGGGNTEAFF
>TRBV27|TRBJ1-6|NA|NA
TGTGCCAGCAGTCCCCAGGCAGCCTGGCGCCTTAATAATTCACCCCTCCACTTT
CASSPQAAWRLNNSPLHF
>TRBV5-8|TRBJ1-2|NA|NA
TGTGCCAGCTTCTTTGGGGGGGCCCTTCCGTTGAACTATGGCTACACCTTC
CASFFGGALPLNYGYTF
>TRBV28|TRBJ1-1|NA|TRBD1
TGTGCCAGCAGTTGGACAGGGATGAACACTGAAGCTTTCTTT
CASSWTGMNTEAFF
>TRBV5-6|TRBJ2-1|NA|TRBD2
TGTGCCAGCAGCTTGTCGGCGGGGGGTAAGCAGTTCTTC
CASSLSAGGKQFF